The next 23 T cell receptor beta chains were all read from a single sample in a study of blood T cell repertoires in COVID-19. Produced via immunoSEQ multiplex PCR; TCRdb's table is partial and in-frame only. Among approximately 270,000 clones listed, 80% to 90% were seen once. Input material: PBMCs or T cells enriched from blood (not recorded which). Source of these receptors: a woman between 50 and 59 years old who had recovered from COVID-19.

This clone was recorded a few times. This rearrangement joins TRBV4-2 to TRBJ1-5; D is possibly TRBD1 (6 bases). Germline CDR1 is LGHNA and CDR2 is YNFKEQ. The V end was cut by 3 bases, the J end by 2 bases, with 11 bases between. The CDR3 totals 15 residues. In DNA form, the CDR3 reads TGTGCCAGCAGCCAGGGGGCCCAGCGCAATCAGCCCCAGCATTTT. It specifies CASSQGAQRNQPQHF.

J is TRBJ2-7 and V is TRBV10-3; TRBD2 agrees at 10 bases. Trimming removed 6 bases from V and 1 base from J; junction bases left unmatched: 3. The CDR3 consists of 14 residues. In germline, CDR1 is ENHRY, CDR2 SYGVKD. The CDR3 spells CAIRSGRGSYEQYF. The CDR3, as DNA: TGTGCCATCAGGAGCGGGAGGGGGTCCTACGAGCAGTACTTC.

CDR3 in DNA: TGTGCCAGCAGTTTGGGGCCATTCGAGGGCAATCAGCCCCAGCATTTT. Translation gives CASSLGPFEGNQPQHF. The rearrangement joins TRBV28 to TRBJ1-5; D might be TRBD1 (5 bases). The germline V gene has CDR1 MDHEN and CDR2 SYDVKM. The CDR3 is 16 residues long. Between the trimmed V and J ends, which lost 3 bases and 2 bases, there was a span of 14 bases.

This clone was seen once. The chain has TRBV7-9 and TRBJ1-2, with D unclear. Germline V gives CDR1 SEHNR, CDR2 FQNEAQ (reference sequence). This CDR3 is built from 16 residues. V was cut by 4 bases and J by 2 bases, with 17 bases left in between. CDR3 sequence reads: CASSSSTSLLNYGYTF. In DNA form, the CDR3 reads TGTGCCAGCAGCTCATCAACATCCCTTTTGAACTATGGCTACACCTTC.

This chain links TRBV2 with TRBJ2-7; 9 bases line up with TRBD2. J lost 4 bases, V lost 6 bases, and 7 bases had no gene match. This CDR3 contains 14 residues. Germline CDR1 is SNHLY and CDR2 is FYNNEI. CDR3 nucleotide sequence: TGTGCCAGCAGGGTAGCGGGAGTGGGTTACGAGCAGTACTTC. This codes for CASRVAGVGYEQYF. Full variable domain (missing parts from reference TRBV2 and TRBJ2-7): EPEVTQTPSHQVTQMGQEVILRCVPISNHLYFYWYRQILGQKVEFLVSFYNNEISEKSEIFDDQFSVERPDGSNFTLKIRSTKLEDSAMYFCASRVAGVGYEQYFGPGTRLTVT.

V gene TRBV2 combines with J gene TRBJ1-5, with 7 bases that match TRBD1. V lost 1 base and J lost 7; bases outside the gene matches: 7. CDR3 length: 15 residues. CDR1 and CDR2 (germline): SNHLY, FYNNEI. The CDR3 bases are TGTGCCAGCAGTGAAGACCGACAGGGTGGACAGCCCCAGCATTTT. Encoded protein: CASSEDRQGGQPQHF.

The chain couples TRBV21-1 to TRBJ2-7; the tabulated D call, TRBD1, remains unverified against the DNA. TRBV21-1 is recorded as a pseudogene. This CDR3 region has 16 residues. The CDR3 sequence is CASSYPNQGYSYEQYF. CDR3 nucleotide sequence: TGTGCCAGCAGCTACCCCAATCAGGGTTACTCCTACGAGCAGTACTTC.

This chain connects TRBV28 to TRBJ2-7; 10 bases match TRBD2. Germline V CDR1 and CDR2: MDHEN, SYDVKM. The CDR3 is made up of 16 amino acids. Trimming removed 5 bases from V and 4 bases from J; junction bases left unmatched: 11. The CDR3 here is CASSLISGRRRYEQYF. CDR3 DNA: TGTGCCAGCAGTCTCATTAGCGGGAGGAGGCGTTACGAGCAGTACTTC.

The chain recombines TRBV3-1 (or the pseudogene TRBV3-2) with TRBJ2-5; D is unclear. V shed 4 bases and J shed 1 base, with 19 bases lying between them. Germline assignment: CDR1 LGHDT and CDR2 YNNKEL (reference sequence). The CDR3 loop spans 17 amino acids. The CDR3 region is CASSPPPTPDSQETQYF. The CDR3 DNA reads as TGTGCCAGCAGCCCTCCACCCACACCTGACTCCCAAGAGACCCAGTACTTC.

This clone was seen only once. The gene calls are TRBV2 and TRBJ2-3; D is uncertain. Germline values: CDR1 SNHLY, CDR2 FYNNEI. V was cut by 3 bases and J by 2 bases, with 12 bases left in between. There are 15 residues in the CDR3. CDR3 DNA: TGTGCCAGCAGTGACCAGTCCGTTCTCACAGATACGCAGTATTTT. The encoded protein is CASSDQSVLTDTQYF. Full variable domain (missing parts from reference TRBV2 and TRBJ2-3): EPEVTQTPSHQVTQMGQEVILRCVPISNHLYFYWYRQILGQKVEFLVSFYNNEISEKSEIFDDQFSVERPDGSNFTLKIRSTKLEDSAMYFCASSDQSVLTDTQYFGPGTRLTVL.

This chain links TRBV28 with TRBJ2-7, with TRBD2 as a possible D gene (5 bases). CDR3 length equals 14 residues. Deletions cut 6 bases from V and 3 bases from J, with 15 bases between. The V gene's germline CDR1 is MDHEN and CDR2 SYDVKM. The CDR3 DNA sequence: TGTGCCAGCAGAATCAGCGGTATAGACTACGAGCAGTACTTC. As protein: CASRISGIDYEQYF. The full variable domain, in which reference TRBV28 and TRBJ2-7 provide the parts outside the CDR3, is DVKVTQSSRYLVKRTGEKVFLECVQDMDHENMFWYRQDPGLGLRLIYFSYDVKMKEKGDIPEGYSVSREKKERFSLILESASTNQTSMYLCASRISGIDYEQYFGPGTRLTVT.

This clone came up once. V and J are TRBV4-1 and TRBJ2-3; D possibly corresponds to TRBD1 (7 bases). Trimming left V 5 bases short and J 2 bases short, with 17 bases between. Germline V gene lookup returns CDR1 MGHRA and CDR2 YSYEKL. This CDR3 comprises 16 residues. CDR3 amino acids: CASSKGASGDTDTQYF. The DNA of the CDR3 is TGCGCCAGCAGCAAGGGGGCCTCGGGAGACACAGATACGCAGTATTTT.

The chain links TRBV20-1 to TRBJ1-2, with TRBD1 matching over 8 bases. Germline CDR1 DFQATT, CDR2 SNEGSKA (reference sequence). The CDR3 contains 13 residues. J lost 14 bases, V lost 3 bases, and 14 bases had no gene match. The CDR3 nucleotides read TGCAGTGCTAGTAAAACCGACAGGGGAGAAAAGACCTTC. Its translation is CSASKTDRGEKTF.

V and J are TRBV28 and TRBJ1-5; TRBD1 is a possible D gene (6 bases). The CDR3 is 17 amino acids. Trimming cost V 5 bases and J 0 bases, with 17 bases left between them. The V gene's germline CDR1 is MDHEN and CDR2 SYDVKM. The CDR3 DNA follows: TGTGCCAGCAGTGGCGTCAGGGGTCCTAATAGCAATCAGCCCCAGCATTTT. Translating it yields CASSGVRGPNSNQPQHF. The variable domain in full, completed from reference TRBV28 and TRBJ1-5, reads DVKVTQSSRYLVKRTGEKVFLECVQDMDHENMFWYRQDPGLGLRLIYFSYDVKMKEKGDIPEGYSVSREKKERFSLILESASTNQTSMYLCASSGVRGPNSNQPQHFGDGTRLSIL.

This clone was detected a few times. The chain couples TRBV7-6 to TRBJ2-5; D is perhaps TRBD1 (6 bases). Germline CDR1 and CDR2: SGHVS and FNYEAQ. With 5 bases removed from V and 2 bases from J, the gap between germline ends came to 15 bases. The CDR3 is made up of 15 amino acids. CDR3: CASSTRTALQETQYF. The CDR3 DNA reads as TGTGCCAGCAGCACCCGGACAGCCCTTCAAGAGACCCAGTACTTC.

The chain employs TRBV30 and TRBJ2-7; 8 bases agree with TRBD2. Per the germline V gene, CDR1 is GTSNPN and CDR2 is SVGIG (reference sequence). The J segment lost 3 bases and the V segment lost 1 base, leaving 5 bases of the junction unmatched. The CDR3 spans 14 residues. The CDR3 region has the DNA TGTGCCTGGAGTGAAGGTAGCGGGGTCTACGAGCAGTACTTC. Residues: CAWSEGSGVYEQYF.

DNA of the CDR3: TGTGCCACCAGCAGAGAAACCAGGGATAGTGAAAAACTGTTTTTT. It encodes CATSRETRDSEKLFF. The rearrangement joins TRBV15 to TRBJ1-4, with D perhaps TRBD1 (5 bases). Between the trimmed V and J ends, which lost 0 bases and 7 bases, there was a span of 12 bases. The CDR3 loop spans 15 amino acids. In germline, CDR1 is LNHNV, CDR2 YYDKDF (reference sequence). Complete variable domain (other parts from reference TRBV15 and TRBJ1-4): DAMVIQNPRYQVTQFGKPVTLSCSQTLNHNVMYWYQQKSSQAPKLLFHYYDKDFNNEADTPDNFQSRRPNTSFCFLDIRSPGLGDTAMYLCATSRETRDSEKLFFGSGTQLSVL.

The V and J genes are TRBV28 and TRBJ1-1; TRBD1 aligns across 9 bases. The CDR3 has 14 residues. From germline, CDR1 is MDHEN and CDR2 SYDVKM. V gave up 7 bases and J gave up 13 bases; unmatched junction bases: 16. CDR3 nucleotide sequence: TGTGCCAGCACCTCTGGCCGGGACAGGGTGGGTGTTTTCTTT. Translation gives CASTSGRDRVGVFF.

The chain carries TRBV6-5 and TRBJ1-4; TRBD1 aligns across 7 bases. Germline V gene data show CDR1 as MNHEY and CDR2 as SVGAGI. The CDR3 totals 13 residues. Trimming cost V 6 bases and J 5 bases; bases outside gene matches: 3. The CDR3 protein is CASRRGLNEKLFF. CDR3 nucleotide sequence: TGTGCCAGCAGGAGGGGGCTAAATGAAAAACTGTTTTTT.

This chain joins TRBV10-3 and TRBJ2-1; TRBD2 matches at 10 bases. CDR1 and CDR2 from the germline V gene are ENHRY and SYGVKD. The CDR3 sequence is 15 residues long. Trimming took 3 bases from V and 7 from J; bases not matched to a gene: 6. This chain's CDR3 is CAISEVAGGGNEQFF. CDR3 nucleotides: TGTGCCATCAGTGAAGTAGCGGGAGGAGGGAATGAGCAGTTCTTC.

This clone was seen only a few times. Other DNA sequences within the sample encode an identical CDR3. CDR3 protein: CASSLAGSTDTQYF. In nucleotides, the CDR3 is TGCGCCAGCAGCTTAGCGGGCAGCACAGATACGCAGTATTTT. The chain combines TRBV5-1 with TRBJ2-3; D is perhaps TRBD2 (6 bases). V was clipped by 2 bases and J by 0 bases, with 7 bases between them. The CDR3 sequence is 14 residues long. Germline assignment: CDR1 SGHRS and CDR2 YFSETQ.

The chain uses TRBV11-2 and TRBJ2-2; maybe TRBD1 (6 bases). This CDR3 has 14 residues. Per the germline V gene, CDR1 is SGHAT and CDR2 is FQNNGV. V was shortened by 5 bases and J by 4 bases, with 11 bases between the two germline ends. The CDR3 loop is CASSPRTVTGELFF. The CDR3 nucleotides read TGTGCCAGCAGCCCGAGGACAGTCACCGGGGAGCTGTTTTTT.

The rearrangement uses TRBV28 and TRBJ2-5; 9 bases are a match to TRBD2. Germline CDR1 and CDR2: MDHEN and SYDVKM. This CDR3 has 17 residues. V lost 5 bases, J lost 5 bases, and 15 bases stayed unmatched. The CDR3 sequence is CASSQGLADDPFETQYF. DNA of the CDR3: TGTGCCAGCAGTCAGGGACTAGCCGATGATCCCTTTGAGACCCAGTACTTC.